Following are 21 T cell receptor beta chains from one sample sequenced in a study. Using immunoSEQ multiplex PCR, the repertoire was profiled, and TCRdb retains in-frame clones only, with some absent. The sample lists tens of thousands of clones; 93% were seen once. Sequenced: PBMCs. These receptors originate from a man in his forties with rheumatoid arthritis.

The rearrangement links TRBV10-3 to TRBJ1-4; 7 bases fit TRBD1. The CDR3 sequence is 13 residues long. CDR1 is ENHRY, CDR2 SYGVKD, per germline. J lost 5 bases, V lost 11 bases, and 8 bases had no gene match. In nucleotides, the CDR3 is TGTGCCGCCAAGGGACAGCAAAATGAAAAACTGTTTTTT. Protein sequence: CAAKGQQNEKLFF.

The chain carries TRBV7-2 and TRBJ1-5; 9 bases match TRBD1. The J segment lost 8 bases and the V segment lost 4 bases, leaving 6 bases of the junction unmatched. CDR1 is SGHTA, CDR2 FQGNSA, per germline. The CDR3 contains 14 residues. In DNA form, the CDR3 reads TGTGCCAGCAGCTCAGACAGGGGGAGGAAGCCCCAGCATTTT. This encodes CASSSDRGRKPQHF.

This chain links TRBV23-1 with TRBJ2-2; TRBD1 matches at 8 bases. TRBV23-1 is an ORF, with its function uncertain. The J segment lost 5 bases and the V segment lost 2 bases, leaving 13 bases of the junction unmatched. The CDR3 runs to 18 residues. CDR3 coding DNA: TGCGCCAGCAGTCAAGTTCGGGAGAGACAGGGGTGGACCGGGGAGCTGTTTTTT. This codes for CASSQVRERQGWTGELFF.

This chain links TRBV3-1 (or the pseudogene TRBV3-2) with TRBJ2-1; 13 nucleotides agree with TRBD2. Germline V gene data show CDR1 as LGHDT and CDR2 as YNNKEL (reference sequence). Trimming cost V 2 bases and J 8 bases; bases outside gene matches: 6. This CDR3 spans 16 amino acids. The CDR3 DNA reads as TGTGCCAGCAGCCAACTTACTAGCGGGAGGGGGGATGAGCAGTTCTTC. It encodes CASSQLTSGRGDEQFF.

The V call is TRBV5-6, the J call TRBJ1-1, with unresolved D. Germline V gives CDR1 SGHDT, CDR2 YYEEEE. Deletions cut 4 bases from V and 0 bases from J, with 7 bases between. CDR3 length: 13 residues. CDR3 sequence: CASSPGLNTEAFF. CDR3 coding DNA: TGTGCCAGCAGCCCGGGGTTGAACACTGAAGCTTTCTTT.

This sequence joins TRBV19 and TRBJ2-2; TRBD1 is a possible D gene (7 bases). The CDR3 consists of 14 residues. Germline CDR1 and CDR2: LNHDA and SQIVND (reference sequence). V gave up 6 bases and J gave up 5 bases, with 13 bases separating them. CDR3 coding DNA: TGTGCCAGTAGGCCCGCAGGGGGGACCGGGGAGCTGTTTTTT. This sequence encodes CASRPAGGTGELFF.

The rearrangement joins TRBV19 to TRBJ2-3; D remains unclear. Germline assignment: CDR1 LNHDA and CDR2 SQIVND (reference sequence). The germline V and J ends were trimmed by 5 bases and 0 bases, with 9 bases remaining between them. This CDR3 comprises 14 residues. The CDR3 DNA follows: TGTGCCAGTAGTCCTGGACCAAGCACAGATACGCAGTATTTT. This codes for CASSPGPSTDTQYF. The full variable domain, with the rest looked up from reference TRBV19 and TRBJ2-3, is DGGITQSPKYLFRKEGQNVTLSCEQNLNHDAMYWYRQDPGQGLRLIYYSQIVNDFQKGDIAEGYSVSREKKESFPLTVTSAQKNPTAFYLCASSPGPSTDTQYFGPGTRLTVL.

J is TRBJ2-1 and V is TRBV7-2, with a possible D match to TRBD1 (5 bases). The CDR3 has 13 amino acids. The V end was cut by 4 bases, the J end by 8 bases, with 12 bases between. CDR1 is SGHTA and CDR2 is FQGNSA in the germline V gene. CDR3 protein: CASSYRTTDEQFF. CDR3 bases: TGTGCCAGCAGCTACAGGACAACCGATGAGCAGTTCTTC.

The chain employs TRBV13 and TRBJ2-4, with D tentatively TRBD1 (5 bases). In germline, CDR1 is PRHDT, CDR2 FYEKMQ (reference sequence). Trimming removed 5 bases from V and 0 bases from J, with 14 bases in between. The CDR3 runs 16 residues. CDR3 loop: CASSPPRTPAKNIQYF. CDR3 in DNA: TGTGCCAGCAGCCCCCCCAGGACACCAGCCAAAAACATTCAGTACTTC.

CDR3 residues: CASRKNTEAFF. The CDR3 DNA sequence: TGTGCCAGCAGGAAGAACACTGAAGCTTTCTTT. The chain carries TRBV14 and TRBJ1-1; no firm D call. Germline V lookup: CDR1 SGHDN, CDR2 FVKESK. The CDR3 contains 11 residues. Between the trimmed V and J ends, which lost 6 bases and 1 base, there was a span of 3 bases.

The CDR3 is CASRSGTSAYNEQFF. DNA for the CDR3: TGTGCCAGCAGGTCCGGGACTAGCGCCTACAATGAGCAGTTCTTC. The chain is built from TRBV6-5 and TRBJ2-1; 10 bases fit TRBD2. The CDR3 runs to 15 residues. Trimming removed 6 bases from V and 2 bases from J; junction bases left unmatched: 4. The germline V gene has CDR1 MNHEY and CDR2 SVGAGI.

V gene TRBV14 combines with J gene TRBJ1-6; TRBD1 matches at 8 bases. CDR3 size: 15 residues. CDR1 SGHDN and CDR2 FVKESK come from the germline V gene. Trimming cost V 4 bases and J 7 bases; bases outside gene matches: 6. The CDR3 nucleotides read TGTGCCAGCAGCCCTAAACGGACAGGGAATTCACCCCTCCACTTT. As protein: CASSPKRTGNSPLHF.

The chain combines TRBV19 with TRBJ1-1, with D tentatively TRBD1 (5 bases). Trimming pared 3 bases from V and 9 bases from J, leaving 11 bases between. Germline V CDR1 and CDR2: LNHDA, SQIVND (reference sequence). The CDR3 totals 12 residues. CDR3 amino acids: CASSMMGDQAFF. CDR3 bases: TGTGCCAGTAGTATGATGGGGGACCAAGCTTTCTTT.

The chain uses TRBV7-2 and TRBJ2-1; TRBD1 agrees at 7 bases. Per germline, CDR1 SGHTA and CDR2 FQGNSA. CDR3 length equals 15 residues. V lost 1 base to trimming and J lost 2 bases; unmatched junction nucleotides: 2. The CDR3 region has the DNA TGTGCCAGCAGCTTAGGACAGGGAACCTACAATGAGCAGTTCTTC. Translation gives CASSLGQGTYNEQFF.

J is TRBJ2-1 and V is TRBV11-3; the D is unclear. Per the germline V gene, CDR1 is SGHNT and CDR2 is YENEEA. CDR3 length: 15 amino acids. With 0 bases removed from V and 0 bases from J, the gap between germline ends came to 6 bases. The CDR3, as DNA: TGTGCCAGCAGCTTAGACGGTAGCTCCTACAATGAGCAGTTCTTC. This codes for CASSLDGSSYNEQFF.

The chain recombines TRBV7-3 with TRBJ2-7, with 10 bases lining up with TRBD1. The CDR3 length is 15 residues. CDR1 is SGHTA and CDR2 is FQGTGA in the germline V gene. V lost 5 bases and J lost 4; bases outside the gene matches: 8. DNA of the CDR3: TGTGCCAGCAGCCCTACCGGGACAGGGGTATACGAGCAGTACTTC. Translated: CASSPTGTGVYEQYF.

This clone showed up just once. The chain recombines TRBV11-2 with TRBJ1-6; no reliable D call. Trimming pared 5 bases from V and 6 bases from J, leaving 14 bases between. Germline CDR1 reads SGHAT; CDR2 reads FQNNGV. This CDR3 is built from 15 residues. The CDR3 coding sequence is TGTGCCAGCAGCCGGACCGTCACAACTAATTCACCCCTCCACTTT. Translating gives CASSRTVTTNSPLHF.

This chain joins TRBV28 and TRBJ2-1, with 10 bases lining up with TRBD2. The CDR3 has 18 residues. Germline assignment: CDR1 MDHEN and CDR2 SYDVKM. Losses at the gene ends were 3 bases for V and 4 bases for J; bases not matched to a gene: 12. In DNA, the CDR3 is TGTGCCAGCAGTTTTTCCCCAAACCTAGCGGGAGCGTACAATGAGCAGTTCTTC. Translation gives CASSFSPNLAGAYNEQFF.

This clone has just a few counts. The chain employs TRBV10-3 and TRBJ1-5; no reliable D call. The CDR3 runs to 13 residues. Looked up from germline, CDR1 is ENHRY and CDR2 is SYGVKD. V lost 2 bases, J lost 0 bases, and 2 bases lay in between. CDR3 bases: TGTGCCATCAGTGAGGGTAGCAATCAGCCCCAGCATTTT. Amino acids: CAISEGSNQPQHF.

This clone was detected only a few times. The chain joins TRBV7-8 to TRBJ1-3; no reliable D call. Germline CDR1 is SGHVS and CDR2 is FQNEAQ. The V end lost 1 base, the J end lost 1 base, and 11 bases lay between the germline ends. The CDR3 is 16 residues long. In nucleotides, the CDR3 is TGTGCCAGCAGCTTAGTCGTGGGTCTTTCTGGAAACACCATATATTTT. Translated, it gives CASSLVVGLSGNTIYF.

The J gene is TRBJ1-4, the V gene TRBV5-1, with 10 bases identical to TRBD1. J was trimmed by 0 bases and V by 4 bases; bases with no gene match: 6. There are 17 residues in the CDR3. Per the germline V gene, CDR1 is SGHRS and CDR2 is YFSETQ. The CDR3 DNA reads TGCGCCAGCAGCGGCCGGGACAGGGGTGCAACTAATGAAAAACTGTTTTTT. It codes for CASSGRDRGATNEKLFF.